Included here is one TCR beta chain sequence, with context. Measured with immunoSEQ multiplex PCR; TCRdb has only the in-frame clones, and not every one. The repertoire holds some 300,000 clones, 75% to 90% seen once, with 1.7% in the top ten. These data originate in a study of blood T cell repertoires in COVID-19. Trimming at V came to 5 bases and at J to 3 bases, leaving 5 bases not matched to a gene. CDR1 is SEHNR and CDR2 is FQNEAQ in the germline V gene (reference sequence). The length of the CDR3 is 16 residues. Ages ranged from about 18 to 100 years, with residence in about two dozen US areas. Cohorts were assigned according to the clinical history that participants reported. Before being deemed recovered, Cohort 3 donors had two negative PCRs, clearance, or symptom resolution.

The sequencing input was PBMCs or T cells enriched from blood (not recorded which). The clonotype originates from a woman aged 40 to 50 who had recovered from COVID-19. The chain employs TRBV7-9 and TRBJ2-6, with 9 bases aligning to TRBD1. The CDR3 spells CASSETGGGGANVLTF. The CDR3 region has the DNA TGTGCCAGCAGCGAAACAGGGGGCGGTGGGGCCAACGTCCTGACTTTC.